Listed below are T cell receptor beta chains from one sample, sequenced in a study of T-cell memory formation after mild COVID-19. MiXCR, run by TCRdb on the 5' RACE reads, gives a single entry per CDR3 protein. The table lists hundreds of thousands of distinct CDR3 sequences, 15% to 20% of them singletons. Sequences were obtained from PBMCs or a T cell subset sorted from them (not recorded which). All receptors come from an adult woman who had mild COVID-19 (a few samples of this study predate the infection). Cell type and time point are not known. Each CDR3 is given with its conserved first and last residue. D genes are given only for firm matches. Rows give clone size only sometimes, using once, few, many, or a class for an expanded clone.

V gene: TRBV3-1
J gene: TRBJ1-1
clone size: few
D gene: -
CDR3 DNA: TGTGCCAGCAAGGCCAGAATGGACACTGAAGCTTTCTTT
CDR3 protein: CASKARMDTEAFF

V gene: TRBV20-1
J gene: TRBJ2-7
clone size: -
D gene: TRBD1
CDR3 DNA: TGCAGTGCCACCCCCCGGACAGGCCCCTACGAGCAGTACTTC
CDR3 protein: CSATPRTGPYEQYF

V gene: TRBV5-6
J gene: TRBJ2-7
clone size: -
D gene: -
CDR3 DNA: TGTGCCAGCAGCATCGACGTAACCTACGAGCAGTACTTC
CDR3 protein: CASSIDVTYEQYF

V gene: TRBV14
J gene: TRBJ2-1
clone size: many
D gene: TRBD2
CDR3 DNA: TGTGCCAGCAGCCGATTGTCTAGCGGGAGTTTCCATGAGCAGTTCTTC
CDR3 protein: CASSRLSSGSFHEQFF

V gene: TRBV9
J gene: TRBJ2-1
clone size: -
D gene: -
CDR3 DNA: TGTGCCAGCAGCGAAGCCCCCTCGGGAGCTGGGCAGTTCTTC
CDR3 protein: CASSEAPSGAGQFF

V gene: TRBV9
J gene: TRBJ1-5
clone size: -
D gene: TRBD1
CDR3 DNA: TGTGCCAGCAGCGTAGCAGGGGGCAGCAATCAGCCCCAGCATTTT
CDR3 protein: CASSVAGGSNQPQHF

V gene: TRBV5-5
J gene: TRBJ2-6
clone size: many
D gene: -
CDR3 DNA: TGTGCCAGCAGCTTGGTAGGGAACTCTGGGGCCAACGTCCTGACTTTC
CDR3 protein: CASSLVGNSGANVLTF

V gene: TRBV4-1
J gene: TRBJ2-7
clone size: -
D gene: TRBD2
CDR3 DNA: TGCGCCAGCAGCCATGTTGGACTAGCGGGGGTCTCCTACGAGCAGTACTTC
CDR3 protein: CASSHVGLAGVSYEQYF

V gene: TRBV5-1
J gene: TRBJ1-1
clone size: -
D gene: -
CDR3 DNA: TGCGCCAGCGAACCCGGGACACCAGGTTCCACTGAAGCTTTCTTT
CDR3 protein: CASEPGTPGSTEAFF

V gene: TRBV3-1
J gene: TRBJ2-7
clone size: few
D gene: -
CDR3 DNA: TGTGCCAGCAGCCCGAGGGGGAGACATTATCTCCAGTACTTC
CDR3 protein: CASSPRGRHYLQYF

V gene: TRBV7-6
J gene: TRBJ1-1
clone size: few
D gene: -
CDR3 DNA: TGTGCCAGCAGCTTGGGTCGGACGGATGAAGCTTTCTTT
CDR3 protein: CASSLGRTDEAFF

V gene: TRBV12-3/TRBV12-4
J gene: TRBJ1-1
clone size: few
D gene: TRBD1
CDR3 DNA: TGTGCCAGCAGGGACACAGGGGGACAAACTGAAGCTTTCTTT
CDR3 protein: CASRDTGGQTEAFF

V gene: TRBV6-5
J gene: TRBJ2-2
clone size: -
D gene: -
CDR3 DNA: TGTGCCAGCAGTAAAGCGGAACGTACGAACACCGGGGAGCTGTTTTTT
CDR3 protein: CASSKAERTNTGELFF

V gene: TRBV2
J gene: TRBJ1-3
clone size: -
D gene: -
CDR3 DNA: TGTGCCGCATTACTGGGGGCAAACACCATATATTTT
CDR3 protein: CAALLGANTIYF

V gene: TRBV13
J gene: TRBJ2-7
clone size: few
D gene: -
CDR3 DNA: TGTGCCAGCAGCTCACAAGGGGAGCAGTACTTC
CDR3 protein: CASSSQGEQYF

V gene: TRBV2
J gene: TRBJ2-1
clone size: -
D gene: -
CDR3 DNA: TGTGCCAGCAGTGAACCAGCAGTCAATGAGCAGTTCTTC
CDR3 protein: CASSEPAVNEQFF

V gene: TRBV18
J gene: TRBJ1-1
clone size: once
D gene: -
CDR3 DNA: TGTGCCAGCTCACCTATAAGCACAGGGATGAACACTGAAGATTTCTTT
CDR3 protein: CASSPISTGMNTEDFF

V gene: TRBV5-1
J gene: TRBJ2-1
clone size: few
D gene: -
CDR3 DNA: TGCGCCAGCAGCTTGGCCTATACTTCCCGGGATGAGCAGTTCTTC
CDR3 protein: CASSLAYTSRDEQFF

V gene: TRBV7-9
J gene: TRBJ2-1
clone size: few
D gene: -
CDR3 DNA: TGTGCCAGCAGTTCCAGGACTACCTCCGGGGATGAGCAGTTCTTC
CDR3 protein: CASSSRTTSGDEQFF

V gene: TRBV6-1
J gene: TRBJ2-5
clone size: few
D gene: -
CDR3 DNA: TGTGCCAGCAGTGAAGGGATGGAGGAGGAGACCCAGTACTTC
CDR3 protein: CASSEGMEEETQYF